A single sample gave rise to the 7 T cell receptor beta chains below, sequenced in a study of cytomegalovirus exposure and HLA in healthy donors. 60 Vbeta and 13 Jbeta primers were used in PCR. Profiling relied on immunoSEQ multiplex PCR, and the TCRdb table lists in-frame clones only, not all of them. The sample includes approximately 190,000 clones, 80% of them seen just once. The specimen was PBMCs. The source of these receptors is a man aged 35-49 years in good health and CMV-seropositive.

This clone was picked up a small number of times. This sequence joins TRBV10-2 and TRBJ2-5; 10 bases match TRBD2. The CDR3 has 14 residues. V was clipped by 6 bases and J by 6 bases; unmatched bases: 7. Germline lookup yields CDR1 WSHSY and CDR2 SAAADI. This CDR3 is CASRAAGGEKTQYF. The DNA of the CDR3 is TGCGCCAGCAGAGCAGCGGGGGGGGAGAAGACCCAGTACTTC.

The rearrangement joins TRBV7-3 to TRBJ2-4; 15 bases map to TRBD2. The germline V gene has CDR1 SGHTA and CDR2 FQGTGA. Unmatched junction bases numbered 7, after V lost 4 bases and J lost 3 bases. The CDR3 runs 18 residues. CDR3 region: CASSSLGLAGGGKNIQYF. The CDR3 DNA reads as TGTGCCAGCAGCTCCCTTGGACTAGCGGGGGGGGGCAAAAACATTCAGTACTTC. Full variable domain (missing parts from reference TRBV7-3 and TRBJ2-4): GAGVSQTPSNKVTEKGKYVELRCDPISGHTALYWYRQSLGQGPEFLIYFQGTGAADDSGLPNDRFFAVRPEGSVSTLKIQRTERGDSAVYLCASSSLGLAGGGKNIQYFGAGTRLSVL.

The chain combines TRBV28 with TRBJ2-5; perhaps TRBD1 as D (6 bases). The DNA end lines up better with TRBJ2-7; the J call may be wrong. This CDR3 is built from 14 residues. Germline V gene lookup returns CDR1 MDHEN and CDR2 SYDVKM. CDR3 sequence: CASSLLTGSYEQYF. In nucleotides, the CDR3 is TGTGCCAGCAGTTTATTGACAGGTAGCTACGAGCAGTACTTC.

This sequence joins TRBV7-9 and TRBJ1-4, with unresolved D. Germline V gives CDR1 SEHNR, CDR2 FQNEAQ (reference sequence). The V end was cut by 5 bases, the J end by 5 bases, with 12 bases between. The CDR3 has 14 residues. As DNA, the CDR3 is TGTGCCAGCAGCGCAACAGCTGGGAATGAAAAACTGTTTTTT. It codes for CASSATAGNEKLFF.

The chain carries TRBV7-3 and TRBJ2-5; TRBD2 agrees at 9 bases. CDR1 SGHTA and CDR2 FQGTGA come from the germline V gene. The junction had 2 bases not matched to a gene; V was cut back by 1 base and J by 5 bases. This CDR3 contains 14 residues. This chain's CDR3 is CASSLSGGAETQYF. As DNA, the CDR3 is TGTGCCAGCAGCTTAAGCGGGGGGGCTGAGACCCAGTACTTC.

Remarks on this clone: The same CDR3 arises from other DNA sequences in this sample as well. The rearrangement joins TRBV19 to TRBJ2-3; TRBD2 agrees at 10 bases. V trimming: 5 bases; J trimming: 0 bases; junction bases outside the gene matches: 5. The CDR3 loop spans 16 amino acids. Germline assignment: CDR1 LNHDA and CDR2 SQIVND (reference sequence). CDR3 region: CASSLLAGASTDTQYF. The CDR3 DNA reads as TGTGCCAGTAGTCTTCTAGCGGGGGCAAGCACAGATACGCAGTATTTT.

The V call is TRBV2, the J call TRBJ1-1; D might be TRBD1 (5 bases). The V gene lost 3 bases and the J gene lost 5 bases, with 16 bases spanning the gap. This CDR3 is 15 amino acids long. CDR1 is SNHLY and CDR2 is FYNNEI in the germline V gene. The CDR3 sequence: CASSDQRGGRTEAFF. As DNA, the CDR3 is TGTGCCAGCAGTGACCAGAGGGGAGGGCGGACTGAAGCTTTCTTT. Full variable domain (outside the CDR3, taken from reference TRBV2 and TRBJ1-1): EPEVTQTPSHQVTQMGQEVILRCVPISNHLYFYWYRQILGQKVEFLVSFYNNEISEKSEIFDDQFSVERPDGSNFTLKIRSTKLEDSAMYFCASSDQRGGRTEAFFGQGTRLTVV.